Each of the 27 T cell receptor beta chains below was sequenced from the same sample in a study of T cells in Graves' hyperthyroidism and ophthalmopathy. TCR beta CDR3 region amplification was performed from RNA transcripts. The HTBI primer set served for first-round RT-PCR of the TCR CDR3. TCRdb itself ran the multiplex PCR reads through MiXCR, one entry per CDR3 protein. The table has about 560,000 distinct CDR3 sequences, over 15% seen once; the top ten hold 18%. Input material: blood. These receptors all come from a woman younger than 30 with Graves' hyperthyroidism.

The CDR3 loop is CASSLTRTFYNEQFF. The CDR3 bases are TGTGCCAGCAGCTTAACTAGGACGTTCTACAATGAGCAGTTCTTC. This chain joins TRBV6-2 or TRBV6-3 and TRBJ2-1; TRBD2 is a possible D gene (5 bases). V was cut by 6 bases and J by 3 bases, with 15 bases left in between. The germline V gene encodes CDR1 MNHEY and CDR2 SVGEGT. The CDR3 runs to 15 residues.

About this clonotype: This may come from a read error, since a much larger clone is one base off. The genes are TRBV7-2 and TRBJ1-4, with D hard to call. The germline V gene has CDR1 SGHTA and CDR2 FQGNSA. CDR3 length equals 15 residues. CDR3 amino acids: CASSLSPPPNERLFF. CDR3 in DNA: TGTGCCAGCAGCTTATCCCCACCGCCGAATGAAAGACTGTTTTTT.

This clonotype came up a few times. This chain joins TRBV7-8 and TRBJ2-3; TRBD2 agrees at 7 bases. After removal of 3 bases from V and 3 bases from J, the junction contained 9 bases not matched to a gene. Germline CDR1 is SGHVS and CDR2 is FQNEAQ. The CDR3 is 16 residues long. CDR3 DNA: TGTGCCAGCAGCTTCGGATTCCGGGGAGGGACAGATACGCAGTATTTT. Encoded protein: CASSFGFRGGTDTQYF.

This clonotype was counted only a few times. The gene calls are TRBV20-1 and TRBJ2-2, with TRBD2 matching 7 bases. Looked up from germline, CDR1 is DFQATT and CDR2 is SNEGSKA (reference sequence). The CDR3 extends over 14 amino acids. V trimming: 1 base; J trimming: 3 bases; junction bases outside the gene matches: 2. CDR3 nucleotides: TGCAGTGCTAGAGGCGGGAGTGACACCGGGGAGCTGTTTTTT. Translating gives CSARGGSDTGELFF.

This clonotype showed up many times. J is TRBJ2-3 and V is TRBV20-1, with D tentatively TRBD2 (5 bases). Germline V gene sequence: CDR1 DFQATT, CDR2 SNEGSKA (reference sequence). CDR3 length equals 12 residues. Trimming removed 5 bases from V and 0 bases from J, with 6 bases in between. CDR3 bases: TGCAGTGCTGAGGGTAGCACAGATACGCAGTATTTT. Its translation: CSAEGSTDTQYF.

The sample holds many counts of this clonotype. The chain couples TRBV6-2 or TRBV6-3 to TRBJ1-5; D is undetermined. Germline assignment: CDR1 MNHEY and CDR2 SVGEGT. The CDR3 loop spans 13 amino acids. V was trimmed by 0 bases and J by 12 bases, leaving 12 bases between them. The CDR3: CASSYSFAERQHF. In nucleotides, the CDR3 is TGTGCCAGCAGTTACTCTTTCGCGGAGCGCCAGCATTTT.

Many counts were recorded for this clonotype. V usage is TRBV7-9 and J usage is TRBJ2-5, with D unclear. The germline V and J ends were trimmed by 5 bases and 0 bases, with 10 bases remaining between them. Looked up from germline, CDR1 is SEHNR and CDR2 is FQNEAQ (reference sequence). The CDR3 loop spans 14 amino acids. The CDR3: CASSQQGYQETQYF. CDR3 coding DNA: TGTGCCAGCAGCCAGCAAGGGTACCAAGAGACCCAGTACTTC.

Turning to this clonotype: Compared with germline, one end of the junction differs, possibly owing to a read error. This sequence joins TRBV7-9 and TRBJ1-1, with D maybe TRBD1 (5 bases). The germline gives CDR1 SEHNR, CDR2 FQNEAQ (reference sequence). This CDR3 region has 15 residues. Here the CDR3 reads CASSFWGEDYTEDFF. The DNA for the CDR3 is TGTGCCAGCAGCTTTTGGGGGGAAGACTACACTGAAGATTTCTTT. Combining the CDR3 with reference TRBV7-9 and TRBJ1-1 gives the whole variable domain DTGVSQNPRHKITKRGQNVTFRCDPISEHNRLYWYRQTLGQGPEFLTYFQNEAQLEKSRLLSDRFSAERPKGSFSTLEIQRTEQGDSAMYLCASSFWGEDYTEDFFGQGTRLTVV.

This clonotype was observed many times. The CDR3 spells CASSPRLDRVDEQFF. In DNA form, the CDR3 reads TGTGCCAGCAGCCCTAGATTGGACAGGGTGGATGAGCAGTTCTTC. The gene calls are TRBV3-1 and TRBJ2-1; 8 bases are shared with TRBD1. V shed 4 bases and J 8 bases; nucleotides not matched to a gene: 10. Germline loops: CDR1 LGHDT, CDR2 YNNKEL (reference sequence). The CDR3 extends over 15 amino acids.

This clonotype came up many times. The chain combines TRBV5-1 with TRBJ2-7; 9 bases are a match to TRBD1. Per the germline V gene, CDR1 is SGHRS and CDR2 is YFSETQ. V was pared by 3 bases and J by 4 bases, with 8 bases of the junction left unmatched. The CDR3 length is 15 residues. The CDR3 bases are TGCGCCAGCAGCTCGTCGACCGGGACAGGGTACGAGCAGTACTTC. This sequence encodes CASSSSTGTGYEQYF.

This clonotype showed up many times. The V gene is TRBV11-3, the J gene TRBJ2-5; D may be TRBD2 (6 bases). The CDR3 length is 13 residues. CDR1 and CDR2 (germline): SGHNT, YENEEA. Trimming left V 3 bases short and J 5 bases short, with 10 bases between. The CDR3 spells CASSFTGGETQYF. In DNA, the CDR3 is TGTGCCAGCAGCTTCACCGGAGGGGAGACCCAGTACTTC.

A note on this clonotype: A much larger clone differs by one base, so this may be a read error. J is TRBJ1-5 and V is TRBV2; no reliable D call. Germline V CDR1 and CDR2: SNHLY, FYNNEI. There are 12 residues in the CDR3. CDR3 DNA sequence: TGTGCCAGCAGTGACAGCCATCAGCCCCAGCGTTTT. Translating it yields CASSDSHQPQRF.

The sample holds many counts of this clonotype. CDR3 sequence reads: CASSLGNTNYGYTF. CDR3 in DNA: TGTGCCAGCAGTTTGGGCAATACTAACTATGGCTACACCTTC. V usage is TRBV12-3 or TRBV12-4 and J usage is TRBJ1-2; D call uncertain. The CDR3 runs to 14 residues. The ends were cut back, 3 bases at V and 0 bases at J, with 8 bases in the middle.

The table lists this clonotype with many counts. V is TRBV10-2 and J is TRBJ2-3; D possibly matches TRBD1 or TRBD2 (6 bases each). The CDR3 runs to 15 residues. Germline lookup yields CDR1 WSHSY and CDR2 SAAADI. Trimming left V 5 bases short and J 0 bases short, with 12 bases between. The CDR3 spells CASSSEGGSTDTQYF. DNA for the CDR3: TGCGCCAGCAGTTCGGAGGGGGGCAGCACAGATACGCAGTATTTT.

The chain uses TRBV29-1 and TRBJ1-2, with D unresolved. From germline, CDR1 is SQVTM and CDR2 ANQGSEA. This CDR3 contains 11 residues. V was clipped by 1 base and J by 7 bases, with 7 bases between them. The CDR3, as DNA: TGCAGCGTTGAAGCCAGGACTGGCTACACCTTC. As protein: CSVEARTGYTF. The whole variable domain, remainder taken from reference TRBV29-1 and TRBJ1-2, is SAVISQKPSRDICQRGTSLTIQCQVDSQVTMMFWYRQQPGQSLTLIATANQGSEATYESGFVIDKFPISRPNLTFSTLTVSNMSPEDSSIYLCSVEARTGYTFGSGTRLTVV.

This clonotype was observed a few times. J is TRBJ2-7 and V is TRBV5-1; D is perhaps TRBD1 or TRBD2 (5 bases each). There are 17 residues in the CDR3. The germline V gene has CDR1 SGHRS and CDR2 YFSETQ. V was clipped by 4 bases and J by 2 bases, with 22 bases between them. The CDR3 sequence is CASSPYSVGTETYEQYF. The CDR3 nucleotides read TGCGCCAGCAGCCCTTACTCTGTTGGGACGGAAACCTACGAGCAGTACTTC. The full variable domain, in which reference TRBV5-1 and TRBJ2-7 provide the parts outside the CDR3, is KAGVTQTPRYLIKTRGQQVTLSCSPISGHRSVSWYQQTPGQGLQFLFEYFSETQRNKGNFPGRFSGRQFSNSRSEMNVSTLELGDSALYLCASSPYSVGTETYEQYFGPGTRLTVT.

This clonotype was detected ten times or more. The chain links TRBV7-2 to TRBJ2-1, with unresolved D. The V end lost 3 bases, the J end lost 3 bases, and 6 bases lay between the germline ends. CDR3 size: 13 residues. Per germline, CDR1 SGHTA and CDR2 FQGNSA. The CDR3 here is CASSFGLYNEQFF. CDR3 DNA sequence: TGTGCCAGCAGCTTCGGGCTCTACAATGAGCAGTTCTTC.

Notes on this clonotype: It may be a read error: a sequence one base away is much more abundant. The V call is TRBV24-1, the J call TRBJ2-3, with a weak D call TRBD2 (6 bases). The CDR3 runs to 15 residues. Germline-derived CDR1 and CDR2 are KGHDR and SFDVKD. V lost 7 bases and J 1 base, leaving 14 bases between the germline ends. CDR3 DNA sequence: TGTGCCACCAGACTCGGCGGGGCGGGCACAGATACGCAGTATTTT. The encoded protein is CATRLGGAGTDTQYF.

This clonotype appeared a single time. The V and J genes are TRBV20-1 and TRBJ2-3; 13 bases fit TRBD2. The length of the CDR3 is 18 residues. The V segment lost 6 bases and the J segment 2 bases; nucleotides outside the gene matches: 14. CDR1 is DFQATT and CDR2 is SNEGSKA in the germline V gene (reference sequence). CDR3 loop: CSARMTSGGRPNTDTQYF. CDR3 in DNA: TGCAGTGCCAGAATGACTAGCGGGGGGCGCCCGAACACAGATACGCAGTATTTT.

This clonotype has ten or more counts. The rearrangement links TRBV12-3 or TRBV12-4 to TRBJ1-3, with D perhaps matching TRBD1 (6 bases). The CDR3 is 12 residues long. V lost 5 bases and J 4 bases, leaving 6 bases between the germline ends. The CDR3 spells CASSGGGNTIYF. The CDR3 DNA follows: TGTGCCAGCAGTGGGGGCGGAAACACCATATATTTT.

This chain connects TRBV27 to TRBJ1-2; possibly TRBD1 for D (6 bases). Germline V CDR1 and CDR2: MNHEY, SMNVEV (reference sequence). V was pared by 4 bases and J by 6 bases, with 15 bases between. The CDR3 extends over 14 amino acids. CDR3 residues: CASSWRQEGNGYTF. The CDR3 region has the DNA TGTGCCAGCAGTTGGAGACAGGAGGGTAATGGCTACACCTTC.

Note on this clonotype: This may stem from a read error, because a much larger clone lies one nucleotide away. J is TRBJ2-3 and V is TRBV7-2; 8 bases match TRBD1. CDR3 length: 16 amino acids. Germline CDR1 reads SGHTA; CDR2 reads FQGNSA. Losses at the gene ends were 3 bases for V and 1 base for J; bases not matched to a gene: 6. The CDR3 here is CASSLDQGAGTDTQYF. The CDR3 DNA reads TGTGCCAGCAGCTTGGATCAGGGGGCTGGCACAGATACGCAGTATTTT.

As concerns this clonotype: This may come from a read error, since a much larger clone is one base off. CDR3 residues: CASRPSGGGNEQFF. CDR3 DNA: TGTGCCAGCAGACCTAGCGGGGGGGGGAATGAGCAGTTCTTC. The genes are TRBV25-1 and TRBJ2-1; 12 positions match TRBD2. The CDR3 is 14 amino acids. In germline, CDR1 is MGHDK, CDR2 SYGVNS. V shed 6 bases, J shed 7 bases, and the junction held 4 bases outside the gene matches.

A note on this clonotype: Being one base from a much bigger clone, this may be a read error. The chain links TRBV5-1 to TRBJ1-1, with D hard to call. CDR1 and CDR2 (germline): SGHRS, YFSETQ. This CDR3 contains 16 residues. The CDR3 spells CVSSLSGNYMNTEAFF. For the CDR3, the DNA is TGCGTCAGCAGCTTAAGCGGGAACTACATGAACACTGAAGCTTTCTTT.

The table lists this clonotype with a few counts. The gene calls are TRBV24-1 and TRBJ2-1, with 9 bases identical to TRBD1. CDR1 and CDR2 (germline): KGHDR, SFDVKD. The junction had 3 bases not matched to a gene; V was cut back by 8 bases and J by 5 bases. The CDR3 contains 13 residues. CDR3 protein: CATTRQGDNEQFF. CDR3 sequence (DNA): TGTGCCACCACCCGACAGGGGGACAATGAGCAGTTCTTC.

The J gene is TRBJ2-3, the V gene TRBV5-1; D gene ambiguous. The germline V gene has CDR1 SGHRS and CDR2 YFSETQ. V was trimmed by 3 bases and J by 3 bases, leaving 14 bases between them. The CDR3 runs 15 residues. The CDR3, as DNA: TGCGCCAGCAGCTGGGCTAGGGTGGGGACAGATACGCAGTATTTT. Its protein is CASSWARVGTDTQYF. The complete variable domain, with remaining parts taken from reference TRBV5-1 and TRBJ2-3, reads KAGVTQTPRYLIKTRGQQVTLSCSPISGHRSVSWYQQTPGQGLQFLFEYFSETQRNKGNFPGRFSGRQFSNSRSEMNVSTLELGDSALYLCASSWARVGTDTQYFGPGTRLTVL.

The chain links TRBV19 to TRBJ2-7, with D possibly being TRBD1 or TRBD2 (5 bases each). CDR1 and CDR2 (germline): LNHDA, SQIVND (reference sequence). V gave up 4 bases and J gave up 4 bases, with 14 bases separating them. The CDR3 sequence is 14 residues long. CDR3 DNA sequence: TGTGCCAGTAGTACAATCCTGGGGACGTACGAGCAGTACTTC. It specifies CASSTILGTYEQYF.